This T cell receptor (beta chain) was observed in a study of T cell repertoires in cytomegalovirus infection. Study background: The authors used CMV epitopes that were HLA-C-restricted (recently identified) and HLA-B-restricted (well studied). Both CMV infection and a matching HLA type were indicated by public TCR beta signatures.

Germline-derived CDR1 and CDR2 are MNHEY and SMNVEV (reference sequence). The V and J ends lost 6 bases and 0 bases, in that order; junction bases with no gene match: 8. The CDR3 contains 15 residues. TCRdb ran MiXCR on the reads and lists one entry per CDR3 protein. The table records about 69,000 distinct CDR3 sequences, 28% of them present only once. As to this clonotype: Its target is unknown.

The TCR comes from a human donor in good health (CMV status not recorded). Some clones in this sample may be carry-over from other donors' samples. The source was CD8+ T cells from cultured PBMCs, collected from culture after CMV antigen stimulation. This chain uses TRBV27 with TRBJ2-7; TRBD2 matches at 7 bases. The CDR3 protein is CASSRLTSVSYEQYF. CDR3 nucleotides: TGTGCCAGCAGCCGCCTTACTAGCGTCTCCTACGAGCAGTACTTC.